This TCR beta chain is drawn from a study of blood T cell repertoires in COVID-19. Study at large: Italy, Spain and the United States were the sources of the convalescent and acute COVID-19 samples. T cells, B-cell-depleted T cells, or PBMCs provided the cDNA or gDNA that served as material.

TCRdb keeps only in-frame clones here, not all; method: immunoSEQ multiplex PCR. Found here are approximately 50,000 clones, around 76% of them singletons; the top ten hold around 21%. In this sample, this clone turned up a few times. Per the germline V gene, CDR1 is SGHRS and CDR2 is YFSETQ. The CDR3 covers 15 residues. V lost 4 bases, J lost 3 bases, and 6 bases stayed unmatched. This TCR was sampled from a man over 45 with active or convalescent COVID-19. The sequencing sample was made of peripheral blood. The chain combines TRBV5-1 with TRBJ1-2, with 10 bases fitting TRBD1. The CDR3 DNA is TGCGCCAGCAGCCGGGAGACAGGGGGCGACTATGGCTACACCTTC. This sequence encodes CASSRETGGDYGYTF.